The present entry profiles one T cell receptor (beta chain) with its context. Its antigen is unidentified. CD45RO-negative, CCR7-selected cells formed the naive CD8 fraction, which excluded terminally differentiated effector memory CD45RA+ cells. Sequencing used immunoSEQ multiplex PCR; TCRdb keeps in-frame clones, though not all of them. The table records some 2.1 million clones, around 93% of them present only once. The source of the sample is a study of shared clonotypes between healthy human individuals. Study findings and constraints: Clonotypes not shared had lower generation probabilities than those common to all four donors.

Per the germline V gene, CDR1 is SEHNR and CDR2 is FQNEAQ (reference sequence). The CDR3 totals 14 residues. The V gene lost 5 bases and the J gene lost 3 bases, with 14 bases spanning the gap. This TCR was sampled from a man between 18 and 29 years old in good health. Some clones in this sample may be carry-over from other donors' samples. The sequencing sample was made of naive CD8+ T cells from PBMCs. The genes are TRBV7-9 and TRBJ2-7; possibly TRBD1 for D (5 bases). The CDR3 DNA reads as TGTGCCAGCAGCCACCCTGGGCAGGGCTACGAGCAGTACTTC. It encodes CASSHPGQGYEQYF.